Each of the 16 T cell receptor beta chains below was sequenced from the same sample in a study of Graves' ophthalmopathy and Graves' hyperthyroidism. RNA transcripts provided the template for amplifying TCR beta CDR3 regions. First-round RT-PCR with HTBI primers preceded a second-round multiplex PCR. In TCRdb, the multiplex PCR reads were re-called with MiXCR into one record per CDR3 protein. The sample holds about 1.2 million distinct CDR3 sequences, about two fifths seen once. The specimen sequenced was peripheral blood or thyroid tissue (not recorded which). These receptors originate from an adult man with Graves' hyperthyroidism.

This clonotype was observed a handful of times. The chain uses TRBV4-2 and TRBJ1-3, with D unresolved. The CDR3 length is 16 residues. The germline V gene encodes CDR1 LGHNA and CDR2 YNFKEQ. Trimming cost V 4 bases and J 0 bases, with 13 bases left between them. The CDR3 bases are TGTGCCAGCAGCCCCCACGTGGATTACTCTGGAAACACCATATATTTT. It codes for CASSPHVDYSGNTIYF.

This clonotype has at least ten counts. The chain links TRBV9 to TRBJ1-1; possibly TRBD1 for D (6 bases). Germline values: CDR1 SGDLS, CDR2 YYNGEE. V was trimmed by 3 bases and J by 4 bases, leaving 10 bases between them. The CDR3 loop spans 13 amino acids. The DNA of the CDR3 is TGTGCCAGCAGCGCCGGACAGCCCACTGAAGCTTTCTTT. Protein sequence: CASSAGQPTEAFF.

J is TRBJ1-2 and V is TRBV13; D is uncertain. Germline CDR1 and CDR2: PRHDT and FYEKMQ (reference sequence). The V end was cut by 8 bases, the J end by 7 bases, with 11 bases between. This CDR3 has 11 residues. The CDR3 DNA reads TGTGCCAGCCGACAAGCTGGTGGCTACACCTTC. The encoded protein is CASRQAGGYTF.

The CDR3 bases are TGTGCCAGCAGCCCGGCCAGGGTCTATGGCTACACCTTC. Its translation is CASSPARVYGYTF. The chain uses TRBV7-3 and TRBJ1-2; D may be TRBD1 (5 bases). The V end lost 5 bases, the J end lost 4 bases, and 11 bases lay between the germline ends. This CDR3 comprises 13 residues. Germline CDR1 SGHTA, CDR2 FQGTGA.

This clonotype was picked up one time. A read error may explain this, as a much larger clone is one base away. The chain couples TRBV19 to TRBJ2-5; 10 nucleotides line up with TRBD2. Germline loops: CDR1 LNHDA, CDR2 SQIVND (reference sequence). The CDR3 extends over 16 amino acids. The chain's CDR3 is CAGSFGLAGAGETQYF. In DNA, the CDR3 is TGTGCCGGTAGTTTCGGCCTAGCGGGAGCGGGGGAGACCCAGTACTTC.

The chain recombines TRBV3-1 with TRBJ1-2, with 8 bases that match TRBD1. Trimming cost V 4 bases and J 4 bases; bases outside gene matches: 5. The germline V gene has CDR1 LGHDT and CDR2 YNNKEL (reference sequence). There are 14 residues in the CDR3. CDR3 residues: CASSPGTGTYGYTF. The DNA for the CDR3 is TGTGCCAGCAGCCCCGGGACAGGTACCTATGGCTACACCTTC.

J is TRBJ2-5 and V is TRBV12-5, with 12 positions matching TRBD2. Germline CDR1 and CDR2: LGHNT and FRNRAP. The CDR3 totals 21 residues. V lost 0 bases and J lost 0; bases outside the gene matches: 14. CDR3 nucleotides: TGTGCTAGTGGTTTGGTATCTACGACTAGCGGGAGAGAAACGTACCAAGAGACCCAGTACTTC. As protein: CASGLVSTTSGRETYQETQYF.

As concerns this clonotype: One end of the junction is discordant with germline, which a read error may explain. The DNA of the CDR3 is TGTGCCAGCAGTTACTCGATAGGTATTTTTCAGTCCCAGCATTTT. It is translated as CASSYSIGIFQSQHF. This chain uses TRBV6-5 with TRBJ1-5; D ambiguous. The CDR3 covers 15 residues. Per germline, CDR1 MNHEY and CDR2 SVGAGI.

The table lists this clonotype with many counts. DNA of the CDR3: TGCAGCGTTGGTGAGACTCCCACCGGGGAGCTGTTTTTT. It translates to CSVGETPTGELFF. The chain uses TRBV29-1 and TRBJ2-2; D ambiguous. The CDR3 contains 13 residues. Germline CDR1 is SQVTM and CDR2 is ANQGSEA. V was shortened by 4 bases and J by 4 bases, with 10 bases between the two germline ends.

The rearrangement links TRBV10-2 to TRBJ2-6; weak D call: TRBD2 (5 bases). The CDR3 has 17 residues. CDR1 and CDR2 from the germline V gene are WSHSY and SAAADI. The V and J ends lost 2 bases and 4 bases respectively, with 15 bases between them. The CDR3 sequence is CASSEPGVGGGANVLTF. The CDR3 nucleotides read TGCGCCAGCAGTGAGCCCGGCGTAGGCGGGGGGGCCAACGTCCTGACTTTC.

This clonotype was recorded at least ten times. The CDR3 region is CASRSRDSISPLHF. For the CDR3, the DNA is TGTGCCAGCAGGTCCCGGGACAGTATCTCACCCCTCCACTTT. The V and J genes are TRBV12-3 or TRBV12-4 and TRBJ1-6; 7 bases map to TRBD1. J was trimmed by 10 bases and V by 6 bases; bases with no gene match: 9. The CDR3 is 14 residues long.

This clonotype has just a few counts. V is TRBV12-3 or TRBV12-4 and J is TRBJ2-5; 7 positions agree with TRBD1. CDR3 length equals 11 residues. The V gene end was trimmed by 11 bases and the J gene end by 4 bases; junction bases not matched to a gene: 4. CDR3 bases: TGTGCCGGCACAGGGGCAGAGACCCAGTACTTC. Translated: CAGTGAETQYF.

This sequence joins TRBV5-1 and TRBJ2-5; TRBD2 agrees at 12 bases. The CDR3 length is 15 residues. Germline trimming cut 6 bases from V and 0 bases from J; bases unmatched to any gene: 3. Germline loops: CDR1 SGHRS, CDR2 YFSETQ. CDR3 loop: CASTLAGGYQETQYF. As DNA, the CDR3 is TGCGCCAGCACGCTAGCGGGAGGGTACCAAGAGACCCAGTACTTC.

The sample holds many counts of this clonotype. The chain is built from TRBV14 and TRBJ1-1; D is ambiguous. Germline lookup yields CDR1 SGHDN and CDR2 FVKESK. Trimming pared 3 bases from V and 6 bases from J, leaving 5 bases between. The CDR3 has 11 amino acids. DNA of the CDR3: TGTGCCAGCAGCCACACCTCTGAAGCTTTCTTT. Translating gives CASSHTSEAFF.

This clonotype showed up many times. One end of the junction varies from germline; a read error may be responsible. The V call is TRBV7-9, the J call TRBJ1-3; D may be TRBD1 (5 bases). The length of the CDR3 is 11 residues. Germline values: CDR1 SEHNR, CDR2 FQNEAQ (reference sequence). The CDR3 reads CASSFSLGRDF. The CDR3 coding sequence is TGTGCCAGCAGCTTTTCTCTCGGCAGGGATTTT.

This clonotype was observed a handful of times. This sequence joins TRBV29-1 and TRBJ1-1; D remains ambiguous. CDR1 is SQVTM and CDR2 is ANQGSEA in the germline V gene. CDR3 length equals 12 residues. V was pared by 4 bases and J by 4 bases, with 10 bases between. The CDR3 DNA sequence: TGCAGCGTTGTTAGGGAGGGCACTGAAGCTTTCTTT. It encodes CSVVREGTEAFF.